This T cell receptor (beta chain) was profiled in a study of blood T cell repertoires in COVID-19. The wider study: T cells, B-cell-depleted T cells, or PBMCs supplied cDNA or gDNA.

Per the authors' pipeline: Using reference gene primer amplification, nucleated cell counts were estimated. The method was immunoSEQ multiplex PCR; TCRdb's version includes in-frame clones alone and lacks a portion of them. Clone size and the V and J calls come from that table; the DNA yielded D and trimming. This table holds over 350,000 clones, 70% to 90% found once. Everyone who took part was about 18 to 90 years old, and they came from roughly 25 US areas. Participants had their cohort set by participant-reported clinical history. This CDR3 has 18 amino acids. Germline V gene lookup returns CDR1 SGDLS and CDR2 YYNGEE. Unmatched junction bases numbered 6, after V lost 0 bases and J lost 0 bases.

The rearrangement links TRBV9 to TRBJ1-3, with 10 bases aligning to TRBD1. The origin of this receptor is a woman under 30 with acute COVID-19. The specimen was PBMCs or T cells enriched from blood (not recorded which). CDR3 loop: CASSVDPRDRGSGNTIYF. CDR3 nucleotide sequence: TGTGCCAGCAGCGTAGATCCCCGGGACAGGGGCTCTGGAAACACCATATATTTT.